The TCR beta chain under discussion was sequenced for a study of neurological immune-mediated disorders. From germline, CDR1 is SGHRS and CDR2 YFSETQ. The CDR3 length is 15 residues. Deletions cut 4 bases from V and 0 bases from J, with 14 bases between. Each CDR3 protein is one row after TCRdb ran MiXCR on the 5' RACE reads. Among 85,000 to 100,000 distinct CDR3 sequences listed, 3.5% were seen once. This clonotype was seen many times. The sample taken for sequencing was PBMCs. This TCR was recovered from a woman younger than 35 with multiple sclerosis. This sequence joins TRBV5-1 and TRBJ2-7, with D uncertain. The CDR3 region is CASSSLAVDSYEQYF. The CDR3 DNA reads as TGCGCCAGCAGCAGCTTGGCGGTAGACTCCTACGAGCAGTACTTC.